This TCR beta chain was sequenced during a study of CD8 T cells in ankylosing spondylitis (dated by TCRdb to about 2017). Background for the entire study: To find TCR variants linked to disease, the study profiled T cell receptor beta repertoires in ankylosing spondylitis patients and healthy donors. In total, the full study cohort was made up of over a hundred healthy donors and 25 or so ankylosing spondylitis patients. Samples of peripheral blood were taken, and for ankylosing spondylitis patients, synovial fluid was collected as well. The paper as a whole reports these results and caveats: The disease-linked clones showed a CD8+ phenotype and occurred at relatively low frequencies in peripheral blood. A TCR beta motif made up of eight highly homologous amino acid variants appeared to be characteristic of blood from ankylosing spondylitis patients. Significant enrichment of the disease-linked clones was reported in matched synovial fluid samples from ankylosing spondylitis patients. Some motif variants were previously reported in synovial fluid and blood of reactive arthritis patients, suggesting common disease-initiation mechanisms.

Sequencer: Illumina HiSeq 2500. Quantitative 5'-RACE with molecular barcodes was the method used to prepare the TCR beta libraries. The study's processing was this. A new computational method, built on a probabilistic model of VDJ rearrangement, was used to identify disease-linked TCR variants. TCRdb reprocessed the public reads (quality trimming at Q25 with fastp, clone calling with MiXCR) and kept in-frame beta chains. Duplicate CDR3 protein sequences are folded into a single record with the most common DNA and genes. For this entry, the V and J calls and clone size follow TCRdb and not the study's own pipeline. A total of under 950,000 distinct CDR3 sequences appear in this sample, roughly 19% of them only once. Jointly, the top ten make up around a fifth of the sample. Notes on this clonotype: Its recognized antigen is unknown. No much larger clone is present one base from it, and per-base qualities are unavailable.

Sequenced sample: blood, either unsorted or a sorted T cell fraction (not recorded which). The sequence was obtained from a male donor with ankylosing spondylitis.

The nucleotides are TGCAGTGCCTGGAACGTAGCTGGAAACACCATATATTTT. It codes for CSAWNVAGNTIYF. The receptor chain draws on TRBV20-1 and TRBJ1-3, with an unclear D gene assignment. V is pared back by 6 bases and J by 2 bases, with 11 bases lying between the germline termini. The germline V gene (reference sequence) specifies DFQATT as CDR1 and SNEGSKA as CDR2. From the cysteine up to the phenylalanine, the CDR3 has a length of 13 residues. This entry keeps only the CDR3 DNA: 39 bases, framed from base 1.